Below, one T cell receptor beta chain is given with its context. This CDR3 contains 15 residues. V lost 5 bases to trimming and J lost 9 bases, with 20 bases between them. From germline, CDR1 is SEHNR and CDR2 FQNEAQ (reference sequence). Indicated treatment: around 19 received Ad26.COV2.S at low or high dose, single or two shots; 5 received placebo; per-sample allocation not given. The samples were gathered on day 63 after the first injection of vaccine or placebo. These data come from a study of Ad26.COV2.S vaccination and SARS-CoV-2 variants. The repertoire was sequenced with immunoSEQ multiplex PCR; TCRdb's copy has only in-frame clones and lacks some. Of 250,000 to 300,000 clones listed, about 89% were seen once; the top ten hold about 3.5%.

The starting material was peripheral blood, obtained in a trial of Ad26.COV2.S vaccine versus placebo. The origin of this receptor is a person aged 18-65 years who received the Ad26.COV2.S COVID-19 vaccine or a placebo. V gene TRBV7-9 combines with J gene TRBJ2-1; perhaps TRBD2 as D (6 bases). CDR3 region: CASSATSSVSIEQFF. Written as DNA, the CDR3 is TGTGCCAGCAGCGCCACTAGCTCGGTGTCGATTGAGCAGTTCTTC.